This T cell receptor (beta chain) came from a study of T cells after posttransplantation cyclophosphamide. Busulfan-fludarabine conditioning, marrow transplant, and cyclophosphamide on days +3 and +4 were administered. Using immunoSEQ multiplex PCR, the repertoire was profiled, and TCRdb retains in-frame clones only, with some absent. The repertoire holds about 10,000 clones, roughly 80% seen once, with more than 14% in the top ten. The CDR3 sequence is 16 residues long. Germline trimming cut 3 bases from V and 5 bases from J; bases unmatched to any gene: 10. Germline assignment: CDR1 LNHDA and CDR2 SQIVND (reference sequence).

The source of this sequence is a female patient between 35 and 55 years old who received an allogeneic stem cell transplant from a related donor, was CMV-positive, and had no GVHD. The graft donor may have given rise to some T cells. The sequencing used PBMCs, collected approximately 2,000 days after a stem cell transplant with posttransplant cyclophosphamide. The chain recombines TRBV19 with TRBJ1-1; 9 bases match TRBD1. The CDR3 loop reads CASSILFGQGKTEAFF. In nucleotides, the CDR3 is TGTGCCAGTAGTATTCTTTTCGGACAGGGGAAGACTGAAGCTTTCTTT.